A selection of T cell receptor beta chains follows, all from one sample in a study of control samples from healthy donors and cancer patients. Profiled with immunoSEQ multiplex PCR; TCRdb holds only in-frame clones, not every one. The top ten hold over 2% of the sample, which has about 150,000 clones, roughly 93% seen once. Sequencing was carried out using blood. The receptors were sampled from a man aged 50-59 years in good health. Each CDR3 is given with its conserved first and last residue. A D gene is named only where the DNA matches it firmly. Clone size is shown for a subset of rows, as once, few, many or a class of expanded clone.

CDR3aa | CDR3nt | v_gene | abundance | d_gene | j_gene
CASSPPRGRAKETQYF | TGTGCCAGCAGTCCCCCCCGGGGGAGGGCCAAGGAGACCCAGTACTTC | TRBV28 | - | TRBD2 | TRBJ2-5
CASSPGAGPFF | TGTGCCAGCAGCCCTGGGGCCGGGCCGTTCTTC | TRBV6-6 | - | - | TRBJ2-1
CANFGGSYNEQFF | TGTGCCAACTTTGGGGGGTCCTACAATGAGCAGTTCTTC | TRBV2 | - | - | TRBJ2-1
CASRHGQGPYEQYF | TGCGCCAGCAGACATGGGCAGGGGCCCTACGAGCAGTACTTC | TRBV23-1 | - | - | TRBJ2-7
CASSVGTSGHYEQYF | TGTGCCAGCAGCGTAGGGACTAGCGGGCACTACGAGCAGTACTTC | TRBV9 | once | TRBD2 | TRBJ2-7
CASSLEVRGSEAFF | TGCGCCAGCAGCTTGGAGGTCAGGGGGTCTGAAGCTTTCTTT | TRBV5-1 | - | TRBD1 | TRBJ1-1
CASSIGQTSGRRDEQFF | TGTGCCAGTAGTATAGGGCAAACTAGCGGGAGGCGTGATGAGCAGTTCTTC | TRBV19 | once | TRBD2 | TRBJ2-1
CASSLSRDTYNEQFF | TGTGCCAGCAGTTTGTCACGGGATACCTACAATGAGCAGTTCTTC | TRBV27 | few | - | TRBJ2-1
CASSRRPIQGDNEQFF | TGTGCCAGCAGTCGGAGACCCATCCAAGGGGACAATGAGCAGTTCTTC | TRBV27 | - | - | TRBJ2-1
CASSEGQPQHF | TGTGCCAGCAGTGAGGGACAGCCCCAGCATTTT | TRBV6-1 | - | - | TRBJ1-5
CASRPGTEIYNEQFF | TGTGCCAGCAGACCAGGGACGGAGATCTACAATGAGCAGTTCTTC | TRBV5-4 | - | - | TRBJ2-1
CASSLFGGGETQYF | TGTGCCAGCAGTTTATTCGGGGGGGGAGAGACCCAGTACTTC | TRBV27 | - | TRBD2 | TRBJ2-5
CASSSPGGRRTEAFF | TGTGCCAGCAGTTCACCAGGGGGGCGGAGGACTGAAGCTTTCTTT | TRBV28 | - | TRBD1 | TRBJ1-1
CASSGTPVYNEQFF | TGCGCCAGCAGCGGCACGCCTGTATACAATGAGCAGTTCTTC | TRBV5-1 | - | - | TRBJ2-1
CASKGRELSSYNEQFF | TGTGCCAGTAAGGGGCGGGAGCTGAGCTCCTACAATGAGCAGTTCTTC | TRBV19 | once | TRBD2 | TRBJ2-1
CASSEEVYYEQYF | TGTGCCAGCAGTGAGGAGGTTTACTACGAGCAGTACTTC | TRBV2 | - | - | TRBJ2-7
CASSSVGNQGYNSPLHF | TGTGCCAGCAGTTCGGTCGGGAATCAGGGGTATAATTCACCCCTCCACTTT | TRBV28 | - | - | TRBJ1-6
CATSRAQGWNQPQHF | TGTGCCACCAGCAGAGCACAGGGGTGGAATCAGCCCCAGCATTTT | TRBV15 | - | TRBD1 | TRBJ1-5
CASSQDGASTDTQYF | TGTGCCAGCAGCCAAGATGGGGCAAGCACAGATACGCAGTATTTT | TRBV3-1/TRBV3-2 | - | - | TRBJ2-3
CASSPYDTDTQYF | TGTGCCAGCAGCCCATACGACACAGATACGCAGTATTTT | TRBV6-6 | once | - | TRBJ2-3
CASSIGAGAIDTQYF | TGTGCCAGTAGTATTGGGGCGGGAGCGATAGATACGCAGTATTTT | TRBV19 | - | TRBD2 | TRBJ2-3
CASSLVGTYEQYF | TGTGCCAGCAGCTTAGTAGGAACCTACGAGCAGTACTTC | TRBV7-2 | - | - | TRBJ2-7
CASSVNGDTQYF | TGTGCCAGCAGTGTCAACGGGGATACGCAGTATTTT | TRBV6-4 | once | - | TRBJ2-3
CASSPGTGKIYEQYF | TGTGCCAGCAGCCCAGGGACAGGGAAGATCTACGAGCAGTACTTC | TRBV6-5 | - | TRBD1 | TRBJ2-7
CASSDPSEETVQETQYF | TGCGCCAGCAGTGACCCGAGTGAAGAGACAGTCCAAGAGACCCAGTACTTC | TRBV10-1 | once | - | TRBJ2-5
CASSPGVDTQYF | TGTGCCAGCAGCCCGGGTGTGGATACGCAGTATTTT | TRBV28 | - | - | TRBJ2-3
CASSNSGLGEQFF | TGTGCCAGTAGTAATTCAGGGTTGGGTGAGCAGTTCTTC | TRBV19 | - | - | TRBJ2-1
CASSIPGRPGAFF | TGTGCCAGCAGTATACCGGGCCGACCCGGGGCTTTCTTT | TRBV14 | - | - | TRBJ1-1
CASSGVRNAYNEQFF | TGTGCCAGCAGTGGAGTGAGGAATGCATACAATGAGCAGTTCTTC | TRBV28 | - | - | TRBJ2-1
CASRTAGQGETQYF | TGTGCCAGCAGAACAGCGGGACAGGGAGAGACCCAGTACTTC | TRBV2 | - | TRBD1 | TRBJ2-5
CASSLLAGSSTDTQYF | TGTGCCAGCAGCTTATTAGCGGGTTCTAGCACAGATACGCAGTATTTT | TRBV5-5 | - | TRBD2 | TRBJ2-3
CASSLGSATNEKLFF | TGCGCCAGCAGCTTGGGGTCCGCAACTAATGAAAAACTGTTTTTT | TRBV5-1 | - | - | TRBJ1-4
CASTLSGTGLNEQFF | TGTGCCAGCACACTCTCGGGGACAGGGCTCAATGAGCAGTTCTTC | TRBV2 | - | TRBD1 | TRBJ2-1
CASSSLITSGRANEQFF | TGCGCCAGCAGCTCCCTGATAACTAGCGGGAGGGCGAATGAGCAGTTCTTC | TRBV5-1 | - | TRBD2 | TRBJ2-1
CASSPIFYNSPLHF | TGTGCCAGCAGCCCCATTTTTTATAATTCACCCCTCCACTTT | TRBV6-5 | - | - | TRBJ1-6
CASSFRDTGNTIYF | TGTGCCAGCAGCTTCCGGGATACTGGAAACACCATATATTTT | TRBV5-5 | - | - | TRBJ1-3
CASSYRTGGSNYGYTF | TGTGCCAGCAGTTACCGGACAGGGGGGAGTAACTATGGCTACACCTTC | TRBV6-5 | - | TRBD1 | TRBJ1-2
CASSQRTGGWGEKLFF | TGTGCCAGCAGCCAAAGGACAGGTGGATGGGGTGAAAAACTGTTTTTT | TRBV3-1/TRBV3-2 | - | TRBD1 | TRBJ1-4
CASSDFVGNQPQHF | TGTGCCAGCAGCGATTTCGTAGGCAATCAGCCCCAGCATTTT | TRBV5-5 | - | - | TRBJ1-5
CASSPLSAAADTQYF | TGTGCCAGCTCACCACTCTCGGCGGCGGCAGATACGCAGTATTTT | TRBV18 | - | - | TRBJ2-3
CASSKGTSGSTDTQYF | TGTGCCAGCAGTAAAGGGACTAGCGGAAGCACAGATACGCAGTATTTT | TRBV25-1 | - | TRBD2 | TRBJ2-3